This T cell receptor beta chain was recovered during a study of cytomegalovirus exposure and HLA in healthy donors. Study as a whole: Samples from HLA-typed donors yielded about 85 million unique TCRs in an early data release.

This clone was recorded only once. Its target is not known. The V gene end was trimmed by 1 base and the J gene end by 8 bases; junction bases not matched to a gene: 8. The germline V gene encodes CDR1 SGHRS and CDR2 YFSETQ. CDR3 length equals 14 residues. A multiplex PCR was run with 60 Vbeta primers and 13 Jbeta primers. TCRdb's table, derived via immunoSEQ multiplex PCR, lists solely in-frame clones and lacks some. The sample contains about 88,000 clones, 85% to 90% of which appear only once. Healthy bone marrow donors formed the donor group. General observations from the study: A few CMV-associated chains proved CMV antigen-specific in vitro.

The material sequenced was PBMCs. The chain uses TRBV5-1 and TRBJ1-1; 7 bases match TRBD1. The source is a man younger than 30 in good health and CMV-seronegative. Written as DNA, the CDR3 is TGCGCCAGCAGCTTGCATGGGGCGACAGGGGAAGCTTTCTTT. As protein: CASSLHGATGEAFF.